This T cell receptor (beta chain) was documented in a study of T cells in women clearing cervical HPV infection. Regarding the study as a whole: Controls had more TRBV6-7 (0.16%) than cases (approximately 0.11%).

The assay was immunoSEQ multiplex PCR, and TCRdb's table has in-frame clones only and misses some. Its table lists about 40,000 clones. As regards this clone: Its matching antigen is unknown. The read falls 3 residues short of the CDR3 end, and the missing part is taken from the germline J gene.

CDR3 length: 14 amino acids. The V segment lost 4 bases and the J segment 8 bases; nucleotides outside the gene matches: 5. Per the germline V gene, CDR1 is SEHNR and CDR2 is FQNEAQ (reference sequence). The sequence came from a woman aged 18 to 75 with a cervical HPV16 infection that either progressed to CIN3+ or cleared (not recorded which). Sequenced sample: blood buffy coat. J is TRBJ1-4 and V is TRBV7-9, with 9 nucleotides matching TRBD1. CDR3 DNA (partial): TGTGCCAGCAGCTCGACAGGGGGTTTCGAAAAA. This codes for CASSSTGGFEK. The full-length CDR3 reads as CASSSTGGFEKLFF.